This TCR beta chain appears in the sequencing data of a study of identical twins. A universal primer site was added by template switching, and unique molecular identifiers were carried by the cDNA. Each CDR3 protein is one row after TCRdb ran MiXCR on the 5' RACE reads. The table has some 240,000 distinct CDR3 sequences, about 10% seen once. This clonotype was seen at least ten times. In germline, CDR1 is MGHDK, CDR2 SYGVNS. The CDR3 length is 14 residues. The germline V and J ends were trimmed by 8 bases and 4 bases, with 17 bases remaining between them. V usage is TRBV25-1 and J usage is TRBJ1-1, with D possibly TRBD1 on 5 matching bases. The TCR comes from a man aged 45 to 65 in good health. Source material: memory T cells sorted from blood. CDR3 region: CASRPSGGGTEAFF. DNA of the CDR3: TGTGCCAGCCGACCCTCGGGGGGAGGCACTGAAGCTTTCTTT.